Presented here are 28 T cell receptor beta chains from one specimen sequenced in a study of cytomegalovirus exposure and HLA in healthy donors. Primers included in the PCR were 60 Vbeta and 13 Jbeta primers. Data came from immunoSEQ multiplex PCR; TCRdb stores just in-frame clones and leaves some out. The sample carries 150,000 to 200,000 clones, approximately 76% recorded once. Specimen: PBMCs. The receptor set was obtained from a female donor in good health and CMV-seronegative.

This clone appeared a few times. The CDR3 reads CASSLEGTAYGYTF. CDR3 nucleotides: TGTGCCAGCAGCTTAGAAGGGACAGCATATGGCTACACCTTC. V is TRBV7-9 and J is TRBJ1-2; 7 nucleotides align to TRBD1. Germline V gene data show CDR1 as SEHNR and CDR2 as FQNEAQ (reference sequence). Trimming cost V 1 base and J 5 bases; bases outside gene matches: 4. The CDR3 is made up of 14 amino acids.

This clone was picked up many times. The rearrangement links TRBV25-1 to TRBJ2-1; 8 bases match TRBD1. Germline values: CDR1 MGHDK, CDR2 SYGVNS. This CDR3 spans 18 amino acids. Trimming removed 4 bases from V and 1 base from J; junction bases left unmatched: 12. CDR3 coding DNA: TGTGCCAGCAGTGGGCCCCCAAAGACAGGGGAATCCTACAATGAGCAGTTCTTC. Translating it yields CASSGPPKTGESYNEQFF.

CDR3 DNA sequence: TGCGCCAGCAGCTTTTTACCTTTGACTAGCGGGGATGCAGATACGCAGTATTTT. The encoded protein is CASSFLPLTSGDADTQYF. The genes are TRBV5-1 and TRBJ2-3, with TRBD2 identical over 11 bases. The CDR3 length is 18 residues. J was trimmed by 4 bases and V by 2 bases; bases with no gene match: 12. Germline loops: CDR1 SGHRS, CDR2 YFSETQ.

The V gene is TRBV10-2, the J gene TRBJ1-1; possibly TRBD1 for D (5 bases). The germline V gene has CDR1 WSHSY and CDR2 SAAADI. The CDR3 covers 13 residues. V lost 8 bases and J lost 1, with 11 bases in between. The CDR3 region is CASFLGGNTEAFF. In DNA, the CDR3 is TGCGCCAGCTTCCTGGGGGGGAACACTGAAGCTTTCTTT.

The chain employs TRBV6-5 and TRBJ1-2; D gene ambiguous. V was trimmed by 0 bases and J by 0 bases, leaving 11 bases between them. Germline CDR1 reads MNHEY; CDR2 reads SVGAGI. The CDR3 covers 16 residues. CDR3: CASSYSAGRANYGYTF. The CDR3, as DNA: TGTGCCAGCAGTTACTCGGCCGGGAGGGCTAACTATGGCTACACCTTC.

This chain connects TRBV19 to TRBJ1-1; D possibly corresponds to TRBD1 (5 bases). The CDR3 contains 16 residues. Trimming removed 7 bases at V and 3 bases at J, with 21 bases between. Germline V gene lookup returns CDR1 LNHDA and CDR2 SQIVND (reference sequence). The CDR3 nucleotides are TGTGCCAGTACCAAGGGTCGGCGACCGGGGGACACTGAAGCTTTCTTT. Protein product: CASTKGRRPGDTEAFF. The variable domain in full, completed from reference TRBV19 and TRBJ1-1, reads DGGITQSPKYLFRKEGQNVTLSCEQNLNHDAMYWYRQDPGQGLRLIYYSQIVNDFQKGDIAEGYSVSREKKESFPLTVTSAQKNPTAFYLCASTKGRRPGDTEAFFGQGTRLTVV.

V gene TRBV15 combines with J gene TRBJ1-2, with D possibly TRBD1 on 6 matching bases. Per germline, CDR1 LNHNV and CDR2 YYDKDF (reference sequence). V lost 0 bases, J lost 8 bases, and 16 bases lay in between. The length of the CDR3 is 15 residues. This CDR3 is CATSRDQRGQGGYTF. As DNA, the CDR3 is TGTGCCACCAGCAGAGATCAAAGGGGCCAGGGGGGCTACACCTTC.

V and J are TRBV5-1 and TRBJ1-3; 10 bases fit TRBD1. This CDR3 has 18 amino acids. Germline V CDR1 and CDR2: SGHRS, YFSETQ. After removal of 4 bases from V and 1 base from J, the junction contained 11 bases not matched to a gene. CDR3 bases: TGCGCCAGCAGCAGCCGTGGGACAGGGGTAGGGTCTGGAAACACCATATATTTT. It encodes CASSSRGTGVGSGNTIYF.

The rearrangement uses TRBV19 and TRBJ2-5; 10 bases line up with TRBD1. Germline V gene sequence: CDR1 LNHDA, CDR2 SQIVND (reference sequence). This CDR3 is 15 amino acids long. The V gene end was trimmed by 6 bases and the J gene end by 5 bases; junction bases not matched to a gene: 9. The CDR3 protein is CASRPRDRGIETQYF. CDR3 in DNA: TGTGCCAGTAGACCCAGGGACAGGGGAATCGAGACCCAGTACTTC.

The chain has TRBV30 and TRBJ2-7; 7 nucleotides align to TRBD1. This CDR3 contains 14 residues. Germline V gene data show CDR1 as GTSNPN and CDR2 as SVGIG (reference sequence). Losses at the gene ends were 2 bases for V and 2 bases for J; bases not matched to a gene: 6. CDR3 sequence (DNA): TGTGCCTGGAGTAGTGGGGACAGTACCTACGAGCAGTACTTC. Translation gives CAWSSGDSTYEQYF. Looking up the rest from reference TRBV30 and TRBJ2-7 gives the full variable domain: SQTIHQWPATLVQPVGSPLSLECTVEGTSNPNLYWYRQAAGRGLQLLFYSVGIGQISSEVPQNLSASRPQDRQFILSSKKLLLSDSGFYLCAWSSGDSTYEQYFGPGTRLTVT.

This clone was detected only once. This chain connects TRBV7-8 to TRBJ1-1, with TRBD1 matching 8 bases. CDR1 and CDR2 (germline): SGHVS, FQNEAQ. J lost 5 bases, V lost 5 bases, and 7 bases had no gene match. The CDR3 spans 14 residues. The CDR3 loop is CASSAGTGWTEAFF. The CDR3 DNA is TGTGCCAGCAGCGCCGGGACAGGATGGACTGAAGCTTTCTTT.

This clone was observed once. The gene calls are TRBV11-3 and TRBJ2-1; 8 bases align to TRBD2. The CDR3 has 16 residues. The V segment lost 6 bases and the J segment 10 bases; nucleotides outside the gene matches: 17. The V gene's germline CDR1 is SGHNT and CDR2 YENEEA. Here the CDR3 DNA reads TGTGCCAGCAGTCCGACGGGGGGGCACCTCAGGGAGGAGCAGTTCTTC. Protein sequence: CASSPTGGHLREEQFF.

The gene calls are TRBV11-2 and TRBJ2-5; D is unclear. The CDR3 runs 14 residues. Trimming stripped 0 bases from V and 4 bases from J, with 9 bases between. Germline values: CDR1 SGHAT, CDR2 FQNNGV. Here the CDR3 reads CASSLDRQLETQYF. CDR3 nucleotide sequence: TGTGCCAGCAGCTTAGATCGACAACTAGAGACCCAGTACTTC.

The rearrangement uses TRBV5-1 and TRBJ1-2; 12 nucleotides line up with TRBD1. V lost 3 bases to trimming and J lost 6 bases; unmatched junction nucleotides: 3. The V gene's germline CDR1 is SGHRS and CDR2 YFSETQ. The CDR3 totals 14 residues. The CDR3 DNA is TGCGCCAGCAGCTCGGGGACAGGGGGCGATGGCTACACCTTC. It yields the protein CASSSGTGGDGYTF.

This clone is a singleton in its sample. V usage is TRBV5-8 and J usage is TRBJ2-7; 13 positions agree with TRBD2. The CDR3 covers 15 residues. Per germline, CDR1 SGHTS and CDR2 YDEGEE. J was trimmed by 5 bases and V by 4 bases; bases with no gene match: 6. In DNA form, the CDR3 reads TGTGCCAGCAGCGAGGGACTAGCGGGGAGGGACGAGCAGTACTTC. This translates into CASSEGLAGRDEQYF.

This clone was observed a single time. The genes are TRBV7-9 and TRBJ2-7; a weak D match, TRBD2 (5 bases). CDR1 and CDR2 from the germline V gene are SEHNR and FQNEAQ (reference sequence). There are 17 residues in the CDR3. V shed 4 bases and J shed 3 bases, with 22 bases lying between them. The CDR3 is CASSYTPGGRHYYEQYF. The CDR3 coding sequence is TGTGCCAGCAGCTACACACCTGGCGGGCGACACTACTACGAGCAGTACTTC. Complete variable domain (other parts from reference TRBV7-9 and TRBJ2-7): DTGVSQNPRHKITKRGQNVTFRCDPISEHNRLYWYRQTLGQGPEFLTYFQNEAQLEKSRLLSDRFSAERPKGSFSTLEIQRTEQGDSAMYLCASSYTPGGRHYYEQYFGPGTRLTVT.

This chain joins TRBV11-2 and TRBJ2-7; D remains ambiguous. This CDR3 contains 12 residues. Trimming removed 5 bases from V and 0 bases from J, with 5 bases in between. Looked up from germline, CDR1 is SGHAT and CDR2 is FQNNGV. The CDR3 nucleotides read TGTGCCAGCAGCGAGAACTCCTACGAGCAGTACTTC. It encodes CASSENSYEQYF.

This clone was picked up a small number of times. The chain joins TRBV6-1 to TRBJ1-1, with 10 bases fitting TRBD1. CDR1 is MNHNS, CDR2 SASEGT, per germline. The CDR3 has 14 amino acids. The V segment lost 6 bases and the J segment 10 bases; nucleotides outside the gene matches: 11. The CDR3 here is CASRKPGQGPGAFF. In DNA form, the CDR3 reads TGTGCCAGCAGAAAACCGGGACAGGGGCCAGGAGCTTTCTTT.

There are many counts of this clone. The rearrangement joins TRBV6-6 to TRBJ1-4, with TRBD1 as a possible D gene (6 bases). Germline assignment: CDR1 MNHNY and CDR2 SVGAGI (reference sequence). The CDR3 totals 15 residues. Between the trimmed V and J ends, which lost 6 bases and 7 bases, there was a span of 18 bases. The CDR3 DNA follows: TGTGCCAGCAGACCCGCAGGGGAAAAGGGTGAAAAACTGTTTTTT. Translating it yields CASRPAGEKGEKLFF.

V gene TRBV11-2 combines with J gene TRBJ1-5; tentative D call: TRBD1 (6 bases). V shed 3 bases and J shed 4 bases, with 13 bases lying between them. Germline values: CDR1 SGHAT, CDR2 FQNNGV. CDR3 size: 15 residues. The CDR3 here is CASSFNGGANQPQHF. The CDR3 DNA follows: TGTGCCAGCAGCTTTAATGGGGGGGCGAATCAGCCCCAGCATTTT.

The gene calls are TRBV9 and TRBJ2-2, with D uncertain. Germline CDR1 is SGDLS and CDR2 is YYNGEE. V was trimmed by 2 bases and J by 4 bases, leaving 9 bases between them. This CDR3 region has 14 residues. This chain's CDR3 is CASSVVELTGELFF. CDR3 nucleotide sequence: TGTGCCAGCAGCGTCGTGGAGCTCACCGGGGAGCTGTTTTTT.

The chain joins TRBV6-5 to TRBJ1-2; D gene uncertain. The CDR3 runs 14 residues. The germline V and J ends were trimmed by 2 bases and 6 bases, with 13 bases remaining between them. Germline V CDR1 and CDR2: MNHEY, SVGAGI. The CDR3 sequence is CASSYRGGLDGYTF. The DNA for the CDR3 is TGTGCCAGCAGTTACAGAGGAGGCTTGGATGGCTACACCTTC.

The chain has TRBV30 and TRBJ2-7; TRBD2 matches 15 bases. Germline V CDR1 and CDR2: GTSNPN, SVGIG (reference sequence). The CDR3 covers 20 residues. Losses at the gene ends were 0 bases for V and 4 bases for J; bases not matched to a gene: 16. This CDR3 is CAWSVLGLAGGSGEGYEQYF. CDR3 DNA: TGTGCCTGGAGTGTACTCGGACTAGCGGGAGGGTCCGGGGAGGGGTACGAGCAGTACTTC.

This clone was detected once. The junction and the germline gene differ at one end; a read error may be behind it. The chain uses TRBV5-4 and TRBJ1-3, with D possibly being TRBD1 (5 bases). In germline, CDR1 is SGHNT, CDR2 YYREEE (reference sequence). The CDR3 has 14 amino acids. CDR3 region: CASSPDLRGTTIYF. CDR3 DNA: TGTGCCAGCAGCCCAGACCTAAGGGGAACCACCATATATTTT.

This chain links TRBV7-3 with TRBJ2-3, with TRBD2 identical over 9 bases. V lost 2 bases, J lost 6 bases, and 6 bases stayed unmatched. This CDR3 has 15 amino acids. CDR1 is SGHTA, CDR2 FQGTGA, per germline. CDR3 in amino acids: CASSLVGGGADTQYF. Here the CDR3 DNA reads TGTGCCAGCAGCTTAGTTGGCGGGGGGGCCGATACGCAGTATTTT. Drawing the rest from reference TRBV7-3 and TRBJ2-3, the complete variable domain is GAGVSQTPSNKVTEKGKYVELRCDPISGHTALYWYRQSLGQGPEFLIYFQGTGAADDSGLPNDRFFAVRPEGSVSTLKIQRTERGDSAVYLCASSLVGGGADTQYFGPGTRLTVL.

The J gene is TRBJ1-1, the V gene TRBV29-1; D might be TRBD1 (5 bases). The CDR3 loop spans 12 amino acids. V lost 3 bases and J lost 3, with 8 bases in between. Germline lookup yields CDR1 SQVTM and CDR2 ANQGSEA. CDR3 amino acids: CSVEAGDTEAFF. CDR3 bases: TGCAGCGTTGAGGCGGGGGACACTGAAGCTTTCTTT.

V usage is TRBV7-8 and J usage is TRBJ1-1, with a weak D call TRBD1 (5 bases). The germline V gene encodes CDR1 SGHVS and CDR2 FQNEAQ. There are 14 residues in the CDR3. Between the trimmed V and J ends, which lost 1 base and 2 bases, there was a span of 8 bases. CDR3: CASSLVGANTEAFF. The CDR3 coding sequence is TGTGCCAGCAGCTTAGTAGGGGCCAACACTGAAGCTTTCTTT.

The chain combines TRBV7-3 with TRBJ1-2, with D uncertain. The V gene's germline CDR1 is SGHTA and CDR2 FQGTGA. Trimming pared 0 bases from V and 7 bases from J, leaving 15 bases between. The CDR3 is 15 amino acids. The DNA of the CDR3 is TGTGCCAGCAGCTTAACTACAGATTCTAACGGTGGCTACACCTTC. It codes for CASSLTTDSNGGYTF.